These 6 T cell receptor beta chains were all obtained from the same sample, sequenced in a study of cytomegalovirus exposure and HLA in healthy donors. PCR amplification relied on 60 Vbeta primers (plus 13 Jbeta primers). Here immunoSEQ multiplex PCR was the method, and the copy in TCRdb shows in-frame clones only, minus some. Among over 150,000 clones listed, roughly 79% were seen once. Sequencing input: PBMCs. Source of these receptors: a male donor in good health and CMV-seropositive.

The chain is built from TRBV13 and TRBJ2-7, with 9 bases aligning to TRBD1. This CDR3 spans 13 amino acids. The V gene's germline CDR1 is PRHDT and CDR2 FYEKMQ (reference sequence). After removal of 4 bases from V and 3 bases from J, the junction contained 1 base not matched to a gene. CDR3 sequence: CASSSGQGYEQYF. DNA for the CDR3: TGTGCCAGCAGCTCGGGACAGGGCTACGAGCAGTACTTC.

The sample holds a few counts of this clone. The chain has TRBV6-4 and TRBJ2-1; 11 bases match TRBD2. The CDR3 length is 15 residues. J gave up 3 bases and V 6 bases, and 4 bases lay outside the gene matches. Germline V gives CDR1 MRHNA, CDR2 SNTAGT. As DNA, the CDR3 is TGTGCCAGCAGCCTAACTAGCGGGGGCTACAATGAGCAGTTCTTC. Amino acids: CASSLTSGGYNEQFF.

This clone was recorded many times. The genes are TRBV19 and TRBJ1-1; D perhaps matches TRBD1 (5 bases). Germline CDR1 and CDR2: LNHDA and SQIVND (reference sequence). V dropped 5 bases and J dropped 4 bases, with 17 bases sitting between them. The CDR3 spans 15 residues. The CDR3 bases are TGTGCCAGTAGTCGGGGGGGTACGACGCGCACTGAAGCTTTCTTT. It is translated as CASSRGGTTRTEAFF.

The chain uses TRBV7-9 and TRBJ1-2; TRBD1 is a possible D gene (5 bases). The germline V gene encodes CDR1 SEHNR and CDR2 FQNEAQ (reference sequence). Trimming took 4 bases from V and 3 from J, leaving 18 bases between them. This CDR3 has 16 amino acids. The CDR3 nucleotides are TGTGCCAGCAGCTCAGGGAGGGGAGTAAGCCACTATGGCTACACCTTC. Translating gives CASSSGRGVSHYGYTF.

In DNA form, the CDR3 reads TGTGCCAGCAGCTTGGCCGGGACAGGGCGTTTGGGGCAGATCGGAAACACCATATATTTT. Translated: CASSLAGTGRLGQIGNTIYF. J is TRBJ1-3 and V is TRBV5-5, with 9 bases aligning to TRBD1. The CDR3 covers 20 residues. CDR1 is SGHKS and CDR2 is YYEKEE in the germline V gene (reference sequence). Trimming cost V 0 bases and J 4 bases; bases outside gene matches: 17.

The chain joins TRBV5-4 to TRBJ1-3, with 8 positions matching TRBD1. The CDR3 consists of 15 residues. Germline V gene data show CDR1 as SGHNT and CDR2 as YYREEE (reference sequence). The trim removed 5 bases at V and 7 bases at J, leaving 11 bases unmatched. The CDR3 loop reads CASSFTGGPLNTIYF. Written as DNA, the CDR3 is TGTGCCAGCAGTTTTACAGGGGGTCCTCTCAACACCATATATTTT.